A selection of T cell receptor beta chains follows, all from one sample in a study of shared clonotypes between healthy human individuals. The assay was immunoSEQ multiplex PCR, and TCRdb's table has in-frame clones only and misses some. Of roughly 95,000 clones in the sample, around 47% were seen once. Sequencing was done on a sample of PBMCs. These receptors originate from a middle-aged woman in good health. Some clones in this sample may be carry-over from other donors' samples. Each CDR3 is given with its conserved first and last residue. Fields, in order: V gene, clone size, J gene, CDR3 length, D gene, CDR3 protein, CDR3 DNA. The D gene is left open where the match is weak. Clone size appears in some rows only: once, few, many, or a class for an expanded clone.

TRBV28	-	TRBJ1-2	13	-	CASSLLLGEGYTF	TGTGCCAGCAGTTTACTCCTCGGAGAGGGCTACACCTTC
TRBV14	few	TRBJ2-7	14	-	CASSPQSGTYEQYF	TGTGCCAGCAGCCCCCAGAGCGGAACCTACGAGCAGTACTTC
TRBV27	few	TRBJ2-1	12	-	CASSFGGPEQFF	TGTGCCAGCAGTTTCGGGGGGCCTGAGCAGTTCTTC
TRBV2	-	TRBJ2-3	14	-	CASSGGLPTDTQYF	TGTGCCAGCAGTGGTGGACTACCCACAGATACGCAGTATTTT
TRBV23-1	-	TRBJ2-1	15	TRBD2	CASSRPAGVGSEQFF	TGCGCCAGCAGTCGACCAGCGGGAGTGGGGAGTGAGCAGTTCTTC
TRBV7-2	many	TRBJ2-1	18	TRBD2	CASSYYSGTSGRFWEQFF	TGTGCCAGCAGCTATTACTCCGGGACTAGCGGGAGATTTTGGGAGCAGTTCTTC
TRBV5-1	-	TRBJ1-1	18	-	CASSLGVSLGGSNTEAFF	TGCGCCAGCAGCTTGGGAGTCTCGTTGGGGGGCTCCAACACTGAAGCTTTCTTT
TRBV27	-	TRBJ2-2	16	TRBD1	CASSLVVRGYTGELFF	TGTGCCAGCAGTTTAGTGGTCAGGGGGTACACCGGGGAGCTGTTTTTT
TRBV10-3	-	TRBJ2-7	13	-	CAISEFSSNEQYF	TGTGCCATCAGTGAGTTCTCCAGCAACGAGCAGTACTTC
TRBV15	-	TRBJ2-1	13	TRBD2	CATSRGASGSWFF	TGTGCCACCAGCAGAGGGGCTAGCGGGAGTTGGTTCTTC
TRBV2	-	TRBJ2-1	13	-	CASQGSSYNEQFF	TGTGCCAGCCAAGGGAGCTCCTACAATGAGCAGTTCTTC
TRBV25-1	-	TRBJ1-3	15	-	CASSESKSSGNTIYF	TGTGCCAGCAGTGAATCAAAGTCCTCTGGAAACACCATATATTTT
TRBV7-9	-	TRBJ2-1	16	-	CASSFSSGSRGGEQFF	TGTGCCAGCAGCTTCTCTAGCGGATCCCGAGGGGGTGAGCAGTTCTTC
TRBV29-1	many	TRBJ2-7	11	-	CSAWLGYEQYF	TGCAGCGCTTGGTTGGGTTACGAGCAGTACTTC
TRBV5-6	-	TRBJ2-7	12	-	CASSLHTYEQYF	TGTGCCAGCAGCTTGCATACCTACGAGCAGTACTTC
TRBV7-2	few	TRBJ2-3	14	TRBD2	CASSLGTSPDTQYF	TGTGCCAGCAGCTTAGGGACTAGCCCAGATACGCAGTATTTT
TRBV6-4	many	TRBJ2-3	15	-	CASSDSSSPGDTQYF	TGTGCCAGCAGTGACTCGTCTAGTCCGGGAGATACGCAGTATTTT
TRBV19	many	TRBJ2-1	15	-	CASSMWRGGHNEQFF	TGTGCCAGTAGTATGTGGCGGGGAGGCCACAATGAGCAGTTCTTC
TRBV11-2	-	TRBJ2-7	15	TRBD1	CASSKTGTDTYEQYF	TGTGCCAGCAGCAAAACCGGGACAGACACCTACGAGCAGTACTTC
TRBV30	-	TRBJ2-7	13	-	CAWTVGFAYEQYF	TGTGCCTGGACGGTTGGTTTCGCCTACGAGCAGTACTTC
TRBV18	-	TRBJ2-7	14	-	CASSPRQNSYEQYF	TGTGCCAGCTCACCCCGACAGAACTCCTACGAGCAGTACTTC
TRBV11-2	many	TRBJ1-1	14	-	CASSSTDRYTEAFF	TGTGCCAGCAGCTCGACAGACAGGTACACTGAAGCTTTCTTT
TRBV27	-	TRBJ2-7	14	-	CASSPRDSAYEQYF	TGTGCCAGCAGTCCTCGGGACTCTGCCTACGAGCAGTACTTC
TRBV28	-	TRBJ1-5	13	-	CASSRTRNQPQHF	TGTGCCAGCAGTAGGACGCGGAATCAGCCCCAGCATTTT
TRBV4-1	-	TRBJ2-2	18	-	CASSQPTGSPTSTGELFF	TGCGCCAGCAGCCAGCCTACCGGGTCCCCTACCTCAACCGGGGAGCTGTTTTTT
TRBV15	many	TRBJ2-7	16	-	CATSLQMRGPPYEQYF	TGTGCCACCAGCTTGCAAATGCGGGGGCCACCCTACGAGCAGTACTTC
TRBV7-9	-	TRBJ1-4	16	-	CASSLTGGGTNEKLFF	TGTGCCAGCAGCTTAACCGGTGGCGGAACTAATGAAAAACTGTTTTTT
TRBV6-1	-	TRBJ2-7	14	-	CANPGQITIYEQYF	TGTGCCAACCCGGGACAAATCACCATCTACGAGCAGTACTTC
TRBV7-9	few	TRBJ2-7	18	TRBD1	CASSSTGGRTGRSYEQYF	TGTGCCAGCAGCTCGACAGGGGGCCGGACGGGTAGGTCCTACGAGCAGTACTTC
TRBV4-1	many	TRBJ1-1	16	-	CASSHHGGIEDTEAFF	TGCGCCAGCAGCCATCACGGGGGCATAGAGGACACTGAAGCTTTCTTT
TRBV9	many	TRBJ2-5	15	TRBD2	CASSPGTSLQETQYF	TGTGCCAGCAGCCCCGGGACTAGTCTCCAAGAGACCCAGTACTTC
TRBV10-3	-	TRBJ2-1	15	TRBD2	CAISESTLTSAPRVF	TGTGCCATCAGTGAGTCGACGCTTACTAGCGCCCCGCGGGTCTTC
TRBV4-1	-	TRBJ2-7	13	TRBD2	CASSPSGIVEQYF	TGCGCCAGCAGCCCGAGCGGGATTGTCGAGCAGTACTTC
TRBV29-1	-	TRBJ2-5	15	TRBD2	CSVEEASGSPETQYF	TGCAGCGTTGAAGAGGCTAGCGGGAGCCCAGAGACCCAGTACTTC
TRBV7-9	few	TRBJ2-3	15	-	CASSLGRSTTDTQYF	TGTGCCAGCAGCTTAGGCAGGTCCACCACAGATACGCAGTATTTT
TRBV19	many	TRBJ1-1	14	TRBD1	CASKTDRGHTEAFF	TGTGCCAGTAAAACGGACAGGGGACACACTGAAGCTTTCTTT
TRBV6-6	-	TRBJ1-3	14	-	CASTPGGSGNTIYF	TGTGCCAGTACCCCAGGCGGCTCTGGAAACACCATATATTTT
TRBV15	-	TRBJ2-7	14	-	CATSRGGGAYEQYF	TGTGCCACCAGCAGAGGAGGAGGGGCCTACGAGCAGTACTTC
TRBV27	-	TRBJ2-5	14	-	CASSLIGGLETQYF	TGTGCCAGCAGCCTCATAGGGGGGCTGGAGACCCAGTACTTC
TRBV2	-	TRBJ2-7	12	-	CASRGTIYEQYF	TGTGCCAGCAGAGGGACAATCTACGAGCAGTACTTC
TRBV30	-	TRBJ2-3	15	-	CAWGRAGRGTGTQCF	TGTGCCTGGGGTCGGGCGGGAAGAGGAACAGGTACGCAGTGCTTT
TRBV11-2	few	TRBJ1-2	15	-	CASSLVGSLSYGYTF	TGTGCCAGCAGCTTAGTTGGTTCACTAAGCTATGGCTACACCTTC
TRBV5-1	few	TRBJ1-3	15	-	CASSLFAGSGNTIYF	TGCGCCAGCAGCTTGTTTGCTGGGTCTGGAAACACCATATATTTT
TRBV28	-	TRBJ2-1	15	TRBD1	CASSPTDRDAQEQFF	TGTGCCAGCAGCCCCACAGACAGGGACGCCCAGGAGCAGTTCTTC
TRBV9	-	TRBJ2-5	13	-	CASSVALVETQYF	TGTGCCAGCAGCGTAGCACTGGTAGAGACCCAGTACTTC
TRBV7-2	-	TRBJ2-7	13	TRBD2	CASSLSRGSEQYF	TGTGCCAGCAGCTTATCGCGGGGGTCCGAGCAGTACTTC
TRBV2	-	TRBJ2-6	14	-	CASRQFTGANVLAF	TGTGCCAGCAGACAGTTTACCGGGGCCAACGTCCTGGCTTTC
TRBV6-5	few	TRBJ1-1	12	TRBD1	CASKGDRFEAFF	TGTGCCAGCAAGGGGGACAGATTTGAAGCTTTCTTT
TRBV28	few	TRBJ1-2	13	-	CASSLVRAYGYTF	TGTGCCAGCAGTTTAGTCAGGGCCTATGGCTACACCTTC
TRBV7-9	-	TRBJ1-4	15	TRBD1	CASSLGDRSDEKLFF	TGTGCCAGCAGCTTAGGGGACAGGTCGGATGAAAAACTGTTTTTT
TRBV30	few	TRBJ1-2	11	-	CAWSRGGGYTF	TGTGCCTGGAGTCGAGGGGGTGGCTACACCTTC
TRBV6-6	many	TRBJ2-3	15	-	CASRDAAGSTDTQYF	TGTGCCAGCAGAGATGCAGCGGGTAGCACAGATACGCAGTATTTT
TRBV28	few	TRBJ2-7	15	-	CASSPPRLSSYEQYF	TGTGCCAGCAGTCCCCCGAGACTCAGCTCCTACGAGCAGTACTTC
TRBV5-1	few	TRBJ2-3	15	-	CASSLEGRGTDTQYF	TGCGCCAGCAGCTTGGAGGGTAGGGGCACAGATACGCAGTATTTT